These 10 T cell receptor beta chains were all obtained from the same sample, sequenced in a study of cytomegalovirus exposure and HLA in healthy donors (dated 2017 in TCRdb). The method behind the library was the immunoSEQ multiplex PCR assay. Not all clones reach the TCRdb copy of this immuneACCESS table, which keeps in-frame sequences only. Checked studies attribute under half of the gap to unresolved V genes and leave the rest unexplained. The sample table holds 110,000 to 150,000 clones, of which roughly 89% were seen once. The top ten hold approximately 9.2% of the sample. The specimen was PBMCs. Every receptor here comes from a woman in her late teens or twenties in good health and CMV-seropositive.

The gene calls are TRBV28 and TRBJ2-4, with D hard to call. Trimming removed 1 base at V and 5 bases at J, with 3 bases between. CDR1 MDHEN and CDR2 SYDVKM come from the germline V gene. The length of the CDR3 is 12 residues. CDR3 loop: CASSLSENIQYF. CDR3 in DNA: TGTGCCAGCAGTTTATCGGAAAACATTCAGTACTTC.

As to this clone: Germline and junction disagree at one end, which may indicate a read error. The V call is TRBV7-2, the J call TRBJ2-7; the D gene is possibly TRBD1 (6 bases). Per the germline V gene, CDR1 is SGHTA and CDR2 is FQGNSA. The CDR3 loop spans 14 amino acids. The CDR3 reads CASSLIGVSGIGTF. CDR3 bases: TGTGCCAGCAGCTTAATCGGTGTCTCGGGCATAGGGACATTC.

The chain is built from TRBV28 and TRBJ1-1, with a possible D match to TRBD1 (6 bases). V was pared by 1 base and J by 6 bases, with 18 bases between. Germline-derived CDR1 and CDR2 are MDHEN and SYDVKM. CDR3 length: 16 residues. Here the CDR3 reads CASSLSLGRGMAEAFF. The CDR3 coding sequence is TGTGCCAGCAGTTTATCACTAGGAAGGGGGATGGCTGAAGCTTTCTTT.

The rearrangement joins TRBV4-1 to TRBJ2-5, with 9 bases matching TRBD1. The end of the DNA fits TRBJ2-7 better, so the J call may be wrong. There are 15 residues in the CDR3. Germline values: CDR1 MGHRA, CDR2 YSYEKL. The CDR3 DNA reads TGCGCCAGCAGCCTGAGGACAGGGGAAATTTACGAGCAGTACTTC. Amino acid sequence: CASSLRTGEIYEQYF.

The rearrangement links TRBV28 to TRBJ1-5, with D tentatively TRBD1 (5 bases). Germline V CDR1 and CDR2: MDHEN, SYDVKM. V was trimmed by 3 bases and J by 7 bases, leaving 13 bases between them. CDR3 length: 14 residues. CDR3 sequence reads: CASSFTRVAQPQHF. The CDR3 region has the DNA TGTGCCAGCAGTTTCACCAGGGTCGCCCAGCCCCAGCATTTT.

The chain carries TRBV6-4 and TRBJ2-7; TRBD1 matches 8 bases. This CDR3 has 13 residues. Germline lookup yields CDR1 MRHNA and CDR2 SNTAGT. V trimming: 4 bases; J trimming: 6 bases; junction bases outside the gene matches: 5. In DNA, the CDR3 is TGTGCCAGCAGTGGGGCACAGGGGGGCGAGCAGTACTTC. This sequence encodes CASSGAQGGEQYF.

This clone was counted a few times. Other DNA sequences in the sample encode the same CDR3. The rearrangement uses TRBV27 and TRBJ1-2; TRBD1 matches 8 bases. This CDR3 is 13 amino acids long. J gave up 4 bases and V 5 bases, and 3 bases lay outside the gene matches. From germline, CDR1 is MNHEY and CDR2 SMNVEV (reference sequence). The CDR3 region is CASSLGTGYGYTF. In nucleotides, the CDR3 is TGTGCCAGCAGTCTCGGGACAGGCTATGGCTACACCTTC.

This clone was seen more than once but under ten times. The chain carries TRBV19 and TRBJ1-6; D is uncertain. The ends were cut back, 7 bases at V and 10 bases at J, with 17 bases in the middle. This CDR3 is built from 14 residues. Germline CDR1 LNHDA, CDR2 SQIVND (reference sequence). The CDR3 spells CASTSSAQPSPLHF. CDR3 sequence (DNA): TGTGCCAGTACCAGCTCTGCACAGCCATCACCCCTCCACTTT.

V and J are TRBV6-1 and TRBJ1-2; D is unclear. The CDR3 is made up of 18 amino acids. V gave up 2 bases and J gave up 2 bases, with 21 bases separating them. Germline V gene sequence: CDR1 MNHNS, CDR2 SASEGT. The CDR3 DNA sequence: TGTGCCAGCAGTGAAAACCGCAACCACAGAGAACCCAACTATGGCTACACCTTC. This sequence encodes CASSENRNHREPNYGYTF.

The rearrangement joins TRBV9 to TRBJ2-3; 9 positions match TRBD2. Germline V gene sequence: CDR1 SGDLS, CDR2 YYNGEE. The V and J ends lost 0 bases and 2 bases, in that order; junction bases with no gene match: 4. This CDR3 has 16 residues. This CDR3 reads CASSVDLAGNTDTQYF. The CDR3 region has the DNA TGTGCCAGCAGCGTAGACCTAGCGGGGAACACAGATACGCAGTATTTT. The variable domain in full, completed from reference TRBV9 and TRBJ2-3, reads DSGVTQTPKHLITATGQRVTLRCSPRSGDLSVYWYQQSLDQGLQFLIQYYNGEERAKGNILERFSAQQFPDLHSELNLSSLELGDSALYFCASSVDLAGNTDTQYFGPGTRLTVL.